This T cell receptor (beta chain) was sequenced during a study of cytomegalovirus exposure and HLA in healthy donors. On the study more broadly: A prior analysis found 117 million unique TCR beta sequences from 150 million to 200 million T cells.

The PCR employed 60 Vbeta primers together with 13 Jbeta primers. Data came from immunoSEQ multiplex PCR; TCRdb stores just in-frame clones and leaves some out. There are about 120,000 clones in the sample; approximately 80% occur only once, and 2% to 2.5% lies in the top ten. This clone has only one observation. At one end the junction does not follow the germline gene, possibly because of a read error. CDR3 size: 17 residues. Per germline, CDR1 SEHNR and CDR2 FQNEAQ (reference sequence). The receptor was derived from a woman aged 40 to 55 in good health and CMV-seronegative. The sample was PBMCs. The genes are TRBV7-9 and TRBJ1-5; 10 bases agree with TRBD1. The CDR3 loop is CSSSFGATGQGIRPQHF. The CDR3 DNA is TGTTCCAGCAGCTTTGGGGCGACGGGACAGGGGATTCGTCCCCAGCATTTT.